The 17 T cell receptor beta chains given below trace back to one sample, sequenced in a study of Ad26.COV2.S vaccination and SARS-CoV-2 variants. Profiled with immunoSEQ multiplex PCR; TCRdb holds only in-frame clones, not every one. The data contain 300,000 to 400,000 clones, around 83% of them singletons. Treatment: about 20 received Ad26.COV2.S at low or high dose, single or two shots; roughly 5 received placebo; per-sample allocation not given. Material that was analyzed had been drawn on day 63 after the first vaccine or placebo injection. The sequences come from peripheral blood, collected in a trial of Ad26.COV2.S vaccine versus placebo. These receptors were obtained from a person aged 18-65 years who received the Ad26.COV2.S COVID-19 vaccine or a placebo.

The V call is TRBV19, the J call TRBJ1-1; TRBD1 matches at 10 bases. V lost 3 bases, J lost 1 base, and 8 bases stayed unmatched. Germline V gives CDR1 LNHDA, CDR2 SQIVND (reference sequence). The CDR3 is 17 residues long. The CDR3 bases are TGTGCCAGTAGTATGTTGACAGGGGGCGGAGAGAACACTGAAGCTTTCTTT. Translated, it gives CASSMLTGGGENTEAFF. Filled out from reference TRBV19 and TRBJ1-1, the complete variable domain reads DGGITQSPKYLFRKEGQNVTLSCEQNLNHDAMYWYRQDPGQGLRLIYYSQIVNDFQKGDIAEGYSVSREKKESFPLTVTSAQKNPTAFYLCASSMLTGGGENTEAFFGQGTRLTVV.

This clone was counted a few times. V gene TRBV20-1 combines with J gene TRBJ1-2, with a weak D call TRBD1 (5 bases). The ends were cut back, 3 bases at V and 2 bases at J, with 28 bases in the middle. There are 19 residues in the CDR3. Germline CDR1 is DFQATT and CDR2 is SNEGSKA (reference sequence). This CDR3 is CSASPAIGTPAWKNYGYTF. DNA of the CDR3: TGCAGTGCTAGTCCGGCGATAGGGACGCCTGCATGGAAAAACTATGGCTACACCTTC.

This rearrangement joins TRBV28 to TRBJ1-2; 7 bases are shared with TRBD1. The CDR3 length is 13 residues. Germline V CDR1 and CDR2: MDHEN, SYDVKM. J lost 6 bases, V lost 6 bases, and 7 bases had no gene match. The CDR3 spells CASRKTGRDGYTF. CDR3 coding DNA: TGTGCCAGCAGGAAGACAGGGCGGGATGGCTACACCTTC.

The rearrangement links TRBV6-1 to TRBJ1-2; a weak D match, TRBD1 (5 bases). The CDR3 has 15 residues. Per germline, CDR1 MNHNS and CDR2 SASEGT. V was clipped by 2 bases and J by 7 bases, with 17 bases between them. The CDR3 reads CASSESFSGGGGYTF. CDR3 coding DNA: TGTGCCAGCAGTGAAAGCTTTTCCGGGGGTGGTGGCTACACCTTC.

The chain links TRBV6-2 or TRBV6-3 to TRBJ2-2; TRBD2 aligns across 10 bases. The CDR3 runs 16 residues. CDR1 is MNHEY, CDR2 SVGEGT, per germline. V lost 2 bases to trimming and J lost 5 bases; unmatched junction nucleotides: 5. CDR3 in DNA: TGTGCCAGCAGTTACAGGAGGACTAGCGGAACCGGGGAGCTGTTTTTT. Translating it yields CASSYRRTSGTGELFF.

The genes are TRBV4-3 and TRBJ2-6; D might be TRBD2 (5 bases). Germline V lookup: CDR1 LGHNA, CDR2 YSLEER. This CDR3 has 17 residues. V shed 0 bases and J shed 1 base, with 10 bases lying between them. The CDR3 sequence is CASSQDFGRSGANVLTF. Written as DNA, the CDR3 is TGCGCCAGCAGCCAAGATTTTGGGAGATCTGGGGCCAACGTCCTGACTTTC.

V usage is TRBV6-2 or TRBV6-3 and J usage is TRBJ1-4; D unresolved. The CDR3 runs to 13 residues. Germline V gene sequence: CDR1 MNHEY, CDR2 SVGEGT. Trimming shortened V by 2 bases and J by 7 bases, and 8 bases separated the two germline ends. The CDR3 here is CASSYRVGEKLFF. For the CDR3, the DNA is TGTGCCAGCAGTTACAGGGTTGGTGAAAAACTGTTTTTT.

This clone showed up just a few times. The rearrangement joins TRBV19 to TRBJ2-3; 11 bases line up with TRBD2. The V gene's germline CDR1 is LNHDA and CDR2 SQIVND (reference sequence). CDR3 length equals 18 residues. The V and J ends lost 2 bases and 2 bases, in that order; junction bases with no gene match: 9. CDR3 sequence: CASSILAGGRGDTDTQYF. The CDR3 nucleotides are TGTGCCAGTAGTATACTAGCGGGGGGCCGGGGAGACACAGATACGCAGTATTTT.

The chain carries TRBV4-3 and TRBJ1-2; no clear D gene. Deletions cut 4 bases from V and 8 bases from J, with 14 bases between. Per germline, CDR1 LGHNA and CDR2 YSLEER. The CDR3 extends over 13 amino acids. CDR3 nucleotide sequence: TGCGCCAGCAGCCTGGGGAAGGAGGACGGCTACACCTTC. Its translation: CASSLGKEDGYTF.

This chain connects TRBV7-8 to TRBJ1-2; TRBD1 matches at 12 bases. CDR1 is SGHVS and CDR2 is FQNEAQ in the germline V gene. The CDR3 is 16 amino acids. The V gene end was trimmed by 3 bases and the J gene end by 3 bases; junction bases not matched to a gene: 5. The CDR3 sequence is CASSLLGQGADYGYTF. For the CDR3, the DNA is TGTGCCAGCAGCTTGTTGGGACAGGGGGCGGACTATGGCTACACCTTC.

The chain has TRBV28 and TRBJ1-2; 7 positions match TRBD1. The germline V gene has CDR1 MDHEN and CDR2 SYDVKM. With 5 bases clipped from V and 2 bases from J, the junction kept 8 bases outside the gene matches. This CDR3 has 15 residues. The CDR3 loop is CASSPGDSGNYGYTF. CDR3 coding DNA: TGTGCCAGCAGTCCAGGGGACAGTGGGAACTATGGCTACACCTTC.

The CDR3 bases are TGTGCCAGCAGTTTACCTAACGGACAGGTGCACAATCAGCCCCAGCATTTT. Protein product: CASSLPNGQVHNQPQHF. J is TRBJ1-5 and V is TRBV28; TRBD1 matches at 7 bases. The ends lost 2 bases at V and 3 bases at J; junction bases unmatched: 10. The CDR3 consists of 17 residues. Germline V gives CDR1 MDHEN, CDR2 SYDVKM. The whole variable domain, filled in from reference TRBV28 and TRBJ1-5, reads DVKVTQSSRYLVKRTGEKVFLECVQDMDHENMFWYRQDPGLGLRLIYFSYDVKMKEKGDIPEGYSVSREKKERFSLILESASTNQTSMYLCASSLPNGQVHNQPQHFGDGTRLSIL.

V is TRBV7-2 and J is TRBJ2-7; 10 nucleotides align to TRBD2. This CDR3 has 15 residues. CDR1 SGHTA and CDR2 FQGNSA come from the germline V gene. Trimming took 0 bases from V and 4 from J; bases not matched to a gene: 3. The CDR3 DNA reads as TGTGCCAGCAGCTTAGCGGCTAGCGGGAGTTACGAGCAGTACTTC. Its protein is CASSLAASGSYEQYF.

V gene TRBV19 combines with J gene TRBJ2-3; D uncertain. Germline CDR1 and CDR2: LNHDA and SQIVND (reference sequence). The ends were cut back, 7 bases at V and 0 bases at J, with 2 bases in the middle. This CDR3 is built from 11 residues. For the CDR3, the DNA is TGTGCCAGTACTAGCACAGATACGCAGTATTTT. Amino acid sequence: CASTSTDTQYF.

The chain employs TRBV9 and TRBJ2-1; D tentatively reads TRBD1 or TRBD2 (5 bases each). Germline lookup yields CDR1 SGDLS and CDR2 YYNGEE. The CDR3 covers 15 residues. V was cut by 4 bases and J by 4 bases, with 15 bases left in between. The CDR3 DNA reads as TGTGCCAGCAGCCCCAAGTTGGGACGGTACAATGAGCAGTTCTTC. This encodes CASSPKLGRYNEQFF.

This chain uses TRBV28 with TRBJ2-7; TRBD2 matches at 7 bases. The CDR3 is made up of 18 amino acids. J was trimmed by 1 base and V by 5 bases; bases with no gene match: 17. Germline values: CDR1 MDHEN, CDR2 SYDVKM. The CDR3 DNA sequence: TGTGCCAGCAGTCCCTATGGGGGTGGCGGGAGAAGGTCCTACGAGCAGTACTTC. Its protein product is CASSPYGGGGRRSYEQYF.

The chain has TRBV4-3 and TRBJ2-1; D gene unclear. Germline V CDR1 and CDR2: LGHNA, YSLEER. The V gene lost 1 base and the J gene lost 4 bases, with 14 bases spanning the gap. The CDR3 is made up of 16 amino acids. CDR3 DNA sequence: TGCGCCAGCAGCCAAGCCAGAAGGCAGCTATACAATGAGCAGTTCTTC. Its translation: CASSQARRQLYNEQFF.